Listed below are T cell receptor beta chains from one sample, sequenced in a study of response to subunit inactivated influenza vaccine. TCRdb redid the calling of the RT-PCR reads with MiXCR, one entry per CDR3 protein. In the table there are hundreds of thousands of distinct CDR3 sequences, approximately 14% of which are singletons. This specimen consisted of PBMCs from blood, obtained 14 to 15 days before vaccination. These receptors were obtained from a man aged 45-65 years who received an inactivated influenza vaccine. Both conserved end residues are part of each CDR3.

TRBV7-2,TRBJ2-7,15,CASRKGVAATYEQYF
TRBV6-1,TRBJ2-7,14,CASSTGDRVYEQYF
TRBV5-4,TRBJ2-4,21,CASSLAGFLAGGPIAKNIQYF
TRBV7-2,TRBJ2-7,15,CASSLNVGSSYEQYF
TRBV7-2,TRBJ2-1,16,CASSPSGSGSYNEQFF
TRBV29-1,TRBJ2-1,17,CSVDAWDGGSSYNEQFF
TRBV9,TRBJ2-7,14,CASSVAPGDYEQYF
TRBV28,TRBJ2-1,15,CASHSRDYVYGEQFF
TRBV6-2/TRBV6-3,TRBJ2-7,16,CASSYSVTGTLIEQYF
TRBV25-1,TRBJ2-7,13,CASSAYGDYEQYF
TRBV5-1,TRBJ2-3,14,CASSSREPRDTQYF
TRBV3-1,TRBJ2-3,13,CASSQGEADTQYF
TRBV28,TRBJ2-4,17,CASSFLRGSLAKNIQYF
TRBV7-8,TRBJ2-5,14,CASSPRLRQETQYF
TRBV9,TRBJ2-5,15,CASSVGGRREETQYF
TRBV18,TRBJ2-1,15,CASSPQGSTYNERFF
TRBV4-3,TRBJ2-7,14,CASSQFGGSDEQYF
TRBV20-1,TRBJ2-5,18,CSASAGLAATVFQETQYF
TRBV29-1,TRBJ2-7,13,CSARPYRDGEQYF
TRBV3-1,TRBJ2-3,15,CASSHTSGITDTQYF
TRBV12-3/TRBV12-4,TRBJ1-2,14,CASSPFQGSYGYTF
TRBV7-2,TRBJ1-2,13,CASSLRQNHGYTF
TRBV2,TRBJ1-4,15,CASSYTGTTNEKLFF
TRBV4-1,TRBJ2-4,15,CASSHPGLAKNIQYF
TRBV3-1,TRBJ2-7,16,CASRPRLAGVWYEQYF
TRBV4-1,TRBJ2-1,14,CASSPRLADYEQFF
TRBV6-5,TRBJ2-6,17,CASSYQTGDSGANVLTF
TRBV29-1,TRBJ2-7,13,CSAHQGIGYEQYF
TRBV18,TRBJ2-1,16,CASSFFTVPVGNEQFF
TRBV20-1,TRBJ2-7,15,CSARARGGGTYEQYF
TRBV20-1,TRBJ2-1,15,CSAPQQGQGYNEQFF
TRBV5-1,TRBJ2-2,15,CASSSTGTGSGELFF
TRBV27,TRBJ2-3,18,CASSPTGTGELSTDTQYF
TRBV10-3,TRBJ2-2,18,CAISETSPRVGSIGELFF
TRBV4-2,TRBJ1-2,15,CASSQEWSVGYGYTF
TRBV12-3/TRBV12-4,TRBJ2-7,15,CASSLTSGDSYEQYF
TRBV7-6,TRBJ1-6,15,CASSLREGDNSPLHF
TRBV28,TRBJ2-7,15,CASSLSPGLAYEQYF
TRBV9,TRBJ1-1,13,CASSTTGNTEAFF
TRBV20-1,TRBJ1-1,14,CSARELDFGSEAFF
TRBV3-1,TRBJ1-2,14,CASSQDPDRASYTF
TRBV7-2,TRBJ2-7,13,CASSPGLARSQYF
TRBV12-3/TRBV12-4,TRBJ1-3,14,CASSFTGVGNTIYF
TRBV18,TRBJ2-1,17,CASSPTIAESSYNEQFF
TRBV24-1,TRBJ1-5,13,CATSGLGGQPQHF
TRBV2,TRBJ2-3,14,CASTVGREKDTQYF
TRBV11-1,TRBJ1-4,18,CASSLYTGYPATNEKLFF
TRBV6-1,TRBJ2-7,17,CASSVSRSGTFSYEQYF
TRBV20-1,TRBJ2-1,13,CSAVDRPYNEQFF
TRBV11-2,TRBJ2-5,19,CASSPLRTSGGAWGETQYF
TRBV7-2,TRBJ2-5,16,CASTNPPSGLLETQYF